This T cell receptor (beta chain) appears in the sequencing data of a study of beta chain features in type 1 diabetes (dated by TCRdb to between 2018 and 2020). Background on the whole study: Mean age, gender distribution, total cell number and subset yield did not differ between patients and healthy donors. In the study, TCRB repertoires of sorted circulating CD4+ T cell subsets from recently diagnosed type 1 diabetes patients were compared with those of matched healthy donors. A total of about 99,000,000 sorted cells were examined across all samples, and RNA yield correlated strongly with the number of cells per subset. Whereas all 30 or so donors provided naive and central memory subsets, regulatory and stem cell-like memory subsets were isolated from just 8 patients and about 8 healthy donors. Here is what the overall study found, with its caveats: PCR may preferentially amplify shorter templates, but because patient and control samples were amplified and corrected together, any resulting skew would affect both groups equally. Patients with type 1 diabetes made fewer insertions and deleted more nucleotides at VDJ recombination sites, implying thymic rearrangement abnormalities. A moderate but significant shortening of TCRB CDR3 length was observed in type 1 diabetes patients in all four CD4+ subsets. Because cDNA rather than genomic DNA was sequenced, highly expressing activated cells could have been over-represented, although no difference in activation and CD3 levels was found between groups. The naive, central memory and regulatory TCRB repertoires appeared to resemble one another more closely among patients than among healthy donors. Only small numbers of individuals were included in the HLA sub-analyses, which left unresolved whether HLA type had any influence on TCRB rearrangement.

Each donor gave one peripheral blood draw, approximately 120 mL on average, collected into heparinised tubes. Naive, central memory, regulatory and stem cell-like memory CD4+ T cells were sorted on a BD FACSAria II using a panel including CD45RO, CCR7, CD25, CD127, CD95 and CD27. Every sorted population had a purity above 95%. Right away, PBMCs were isolated by Lymphoprep density gradient centrifugation and were stained directly, with no culture step. So that batch effects would be minimized, each experiment stained and sorted samples in pairs, pairing one healthy donor with one patient. As to this clone: Its antigen target is currently unknown. Per-base qualities were not stored, and no clone one base away is much larger.

The entire isolated RNA was reverse transcribed using the High Capacity cDNA Reverse Transcription Kit, and thus expressed TCRB transcripts were sequenced. Naive, central memory and regulatory T cell samples underwent deep immunoSEQ sequencing, averaging about 3.57 million total reads per sample. Sorted cells were lysed in RLT buffer, and RNA was extracted using DNase-treated RNeasy Micro or Mini kits according to cell number. Each cell subset was processed on its own to prevent cross-contamination, while patient and healthy donor samples were processed together. Using the immunoSEQ multiplex PCR, TCRB sequences were amplified from cDNA into 87-bp fragments spanning the CDR3 region. The amplicons were sequenced using the Illumina HiSeq platform. Concerning the study's data processing: PCR bias was corrected computationally using synthetic template baselines, and reads within Hamming distance 2 were collapsed, with unmergeable singletons discarded. Reads were aligned against IMGT to assign V, D and J genes, CDR3 length and insertions or deletions at six rearrangement sites. Within each subset, clonotype counts were normalized to sorted cell number, and only after that were true diversity and Gini coefficients computed with the tcR R package. The overlap coefficient, calculated on TCRB nucleotide sequences, was used to measure repertoire sharing. Out-of-frame TCRB sequences from naive cells were analyzed as a proxy for the pre-selection repertoire. This is the immuneACCESS table as TCRdb keeps it, with only in-frame sequences that have V and J called. A part of the clones is gone; compared with another copy, unresolved V genes explain less than half, and the rest is unexplained. V and J calls and clone size come straight from that table; D and trimming were deduced from the DNA. The sample table lists approximately 260,000 clones, approximately 25% of them with a count of one. About 0.012% of the sample rests with the top ten.

What was sequenced was naive CD4+ T cells from blood. In the paper's terms, the cell subset or site label means: true naive CD4+ T cells. The receptor was derived from a woman aged 25 to 39 with type 1 diabetes.

The bases are TGTGCCAGCAGTTTACTAGCGGGAGGAGAGACCCAGTACTTC. This gives the protein CASSLLAGGETQYF. The sequence joins TRBV28 to TRBJ2-5; 11 junctional bases match TRBD2. Counted from cysteine to phenylalanine, this CDR3 has 14 amino acids. Only the CDR3 part of the read is kept: 42 bases, read in frame from the first base. CDR1 MDHEN and CDR2 SYDVKM were looked up in the germline V gene. From V the trimming removes 2 bases and from J it removes 4 bases, while the gene matches leave 0 bases of the junction unaccounted for.